The rows below give T cell receptor beta chains drawn from one sample of a study of blood T cell repertoires in COVID-19. Produced via immunoSEQ multiplex PCR; TCRdb's table is partial and in-frame only. There are 250,000 or so clones in the sample; approximately 85% occur only once, and 6.6% lies in the top ten. The sequenced sample consisted of PBMCs or T cells enriched from blood (not recorded which). The receptors derive from a woman between 50 and 59 years old who had been exposed to COVID-19. Both conserved end residues are trimmed from each CDR3.

v_gene	CDR3aa
TRBV11-2	ASSSDRGLNQPQH
TRBV11-2	ASSLRGGGQETQY
TRBV5-1	ASSLGAGGYNEQF
TRBV10-3	AIMGRGEGNEQF
TRBV29-1	SVEEPPGVPAF
TRBV6-5	ASRTTKTETQY
TRBV5-5	ASSLEQEGQPQH
TRBV2	ASSGLANTEAF
TRBV3-1/TRBV3-2	ASSQTPRGANYGYT
TRBV7-2	ASRQQGNQPQH
TRBV9	ASSAYGLADNEQF
TRBV5-6	ASSHDTRNYGYT
TRBV7-6	ASSPRHGGLSSYEQY
TRBV7-2	ASSGYGTVNSPLH
TRBV12-3/TRBV12-4	ASSPGGDQPQH
TRBV5-1	ASSFSGIGNTGELF
TRBV9	ASSPAVVRNTEAF
TRBV29-1	SVGGGWGTEAF
TRBV4-2	ASSQATGQTNYGYT
TRBV30	AWSVGRSRNTIY
TRBV12-3/TRBV12-4	ASRLQGMDGYT
TRBV7-2	ASSLAGPPGAEAF
TRBV6-1	ASSEGTRWGGRREETQY
TRBV28	ASLDRTNYGYT
TRBV27	ASSLKPGGTEAF
TRBV7-9	ASSLGSGQETQY
TRBV7-2	ASSLDRLQETQY
TRBV30	AWSELAGNYNEQF
TRBV10-3	AIRETGTSGGGNEQF